A selection of T cell receptor beta chains follows, all from one sample in a study of cytomegalovirus exposure and HLA in healthy donors. Some clones are missing from TCRdb's copy, which holds only in-frame ones; the method was immunoSEQ multiplex PCR. The sample lists 100,000 or so clones, approximately 80% occurring once. The specimen was PBMCs. The receptors originated from a male donor in good health and CMV-seronegative. CDR3s include the opening cysteine and the closing phenylalanine or tryptophan. Fields, in order: CDR3 DNA, CDR3 protein, V gene, clone size, D gene, J gene. D genes are given only for firm matches. Not all rows give a size; the values are once, few, many and, for expanded clones, a class.

DNA: TGTGCCAGCAGTTTAGGTCGTCGAGCGGACTACAATGAGCAGTTCTTC; CDR3: CASSLGRRADYNEQFF; V: TRBV6-5; size: -; D: -; J: TRBJ2-1
DNA: TGTGCCAGCAGTTCAGGGGGCGGTAATTCACCCCTCCACTTT; CDR3: CASSSGGGNSPLHF; V: TRBV28; size: -; D: TRBD1; J: TRBJ1-6
DNA: TGCGCCAGCAACAGAACAGGGCCCCGCTTCCTCTATGGCTACACCTTC; CDR3: CASNRTGPRFLYGYTF; V: TRBV10-1; size: -; D: -; J: TRBJ1-2
DNA: TGCGCCAGCAGCTCCGCCGGACAAAACACAGATACGCAGTATTTT; CDR3: CASSSAGQNTDTQYF; V: TRBV5-1; size: -; D: -; J: TRBJ2-3
DNA: TGCGCCAGCAGCCAAGGCGCCTGGGGATTGAGCGGTGGTAATTCACCCCTCCACTTT; CDR3: CASSQGAWGLSGGNSPLHF; V: TRBV4-1; size: -; D: -; J: TRBJ1-6
DNA: TGTGCCAGCAGCCGGACCGGGACAGGGGTTGCTGGGGCCAACGTCCTGACTTTC; CDR3: CASSRTGTGVAGANVLTF; V: TRBV27; size: -; D: TRBD1; J: TRBJ2-6
DNA: TGTGCCAGCAGCCACAGACAGGCTACTAACTATGGCTACACCTTC; CDR3: CASSHRQATNYGYTF; V: TRBV5-6; size: -; D: -; J: TRBJ1-2
DNA: TGTGCCATCAGTGAGGATAGCGGGATATCGGGGGATACGCAGTATTTT; CDR3: CAISEDSGISGDTQYF; V: TRBV10-3; size: -; D: TRBD2; J: TRBJ2-3
DNA: TGTGCCAGCAGGACCGGGATTACCTACGAGCAGTACTTC; CDR3: CASRTGITYEQYF; V: TRBV6-6; size: -; D: -; J: TRBJ2-7
DNA: TGTGCCAGCAGCTTAGAGGCAGGGGCCGGGGCCAACGTCCTGACTTTC; CDR3: CASSLEAGAGANVLTF; V: TRBV11-2; size: few; D: -; J: TRBJ2-6
DNA: TGTGCCTGGAGTGAGGGACTTAATGAAAAACTGTTTTTT; CDR3: CAWSEGLNEKLFF; V: TRBV30; size: -; D: -; J: TRBJ1-4
DNA: TGTGCCAGCAGCCCCGGACTAGCGGGAACTAGCACAGATACGCAGTATTTT; CDR3: CASSPGLAGTSTDTQYF; V: TRBV5-4; size: once; D: TRBD2; J: TRBJ2-3
DNA: TGTGCCAGCAGTCCTGCAGGAACCGGGGAGCTGTTTTTT; CDR3: CASSPAGTGELFF; V: TRBV6-1; size: -; D: -; J: TRBJ2-2
DNA: TGCGCCAGCAGCCAAGGGCTAGCGGGCACCGGGGAGCTGTTTTTT; CDR3: CASSQGLAGTGELFF; V: TRBV4-1; size: -; D: TRBD2; J: TRBJ2-2
DNA: TGTGCCAGCAGCCAAGACTGGGCGGGTAATCAAGAGACCCAGTACTTC; CDR3: CASSQDWAGNQETQYF; V: TRBV4-2; size: -; D: -; J: TRBJ2-5
DNA: TGCGCCAGCAGTCCGGGACTAGCGGGACTAGAGACCCAGTACTTC; CDR3: CASSPGLAGLETQYF; V: TRBV10-1; size: -; D: TRBD2; J: TRBJ2-5
DNA: TGCGCCAGCAGCTTGCAGCCCGGGATAATGAACACTGAAGCTTTCTTT; CDR3: CASSLQPGIMNTEAFF; V: TRBV5-1; size: -; D: -; J: TRBJ1-1
DNA: TGTGCCAGCAGCAGAAACCCGGGACTAGCGGTCGAGCAGTACTTC; CDR3: CASSRNPGLAVEQYF; V: TRBV5-6; size: -; D: TRBD2; J: TRBJ2-7
DNA: TGTGCCTGGAGCAAATTCCGAGGAGCGCCTTACCTTACGAATGAAAAACTGTTTTTT; CDR3: CAWSKFRGAPYLTNEKLFF; V: TRBV30; size: -; D: -; J: TRBJ1-4
DNA: TGTGCCAGCGGCACCCTGGGAGGGCAGTACTTC; CDR3: CASGTLGGQYF; V: TRBV7-2; size: -; D: -; J: TRBJ2-7
DNA: TGCGCCAGCAGCTTGTCAGGCAGGATACACGAGCAGTACTTC; CDR3: CASSLSGRIHEQYF; V: TRBV5-1; size: -; D: -; J: TRBJ2-7
DNA: TGTGCCAGCAGTTCAGACAGGGGGCGCTACGAGCAGTACTTC; CDR3: CASSSDRGRYEQYF; V: TRBV28; size: -; D: TRBD1; J: TRBJ2-7
DNA: TGTGCCACCAGCACCAAGCAGTCCGGGACTAGCGGGAGGGCCGCGGGTCCCGGGGAGCTGTTTTTT; CDR3: CATSTKQSGTSGRAAGPGELFF; V: TRBV15; size: -; D: TRBD2; J: TRBJ2-2
DNA: TGTGCCAGCAGCCCCGACTCCTTTGGCATTCAGTACTTC; CDR3: CASSPDSFGIQYF; V: TRBV14; size: -; D: -; J: TRBJ2-4
DNA: TGTGCCAGCAGCTTAGATGGACAGGGCTTTGGCACTGAAGCTTTCTTT; CDR3: CASSLDGQGFGTEAFF; V: TRBV7-9; size: -; D: TRBD1; J: TRBJ1-1
DNA: TGTGCCAGCAGCCAGCTGACTAGCGGGAGACGGGAGCTGTTTTTT; CDR3: CASSQLTSGRRELFF; V: TRBV7-3; size: -; D: TRBD2; J: TRBJ2-2
DNA: TGTGCCAGCAGCTTGTCCCAAGATACGCAGTATTTT; CDR3: CASSLSQDTQYF; V: TRBV11-3; size: -; D: -; J: TRBJ2-3
DNA: TGTGCCAGTAGGAACGACCGGACAGGGGCGGAGACCCAGTACTTC; CDR3: CASRNDRTGAETQYF; V: TRBV19; size: -; D: TRBD1; J: TRBJ2-5
DNA: TGTGCCAGCAGCTGGCCTCCCGCTGGAGGGACTGGGGCCAACGTCCTGACTTTC; CDR3: CASSWPPAGGTGANVLTF; V: TRBV5-4; size: once; D: -; J: TRBJ2-6
DNA: TGTGCCAGCAGCTGGAGGTTTGGGTCAGAGACCCAGTACTTC; CDR3: CASSWRFGSETQYF; V: TRBV5-6; size: -; D: -; J: TRBJ2-5
DNA: TGTGCCACCAGCAGACAGCGAGGGACAGGTGGCTACACCTTC; CDR3: CATSRQRGTGGYTF; V: TRBV15; size: -; D: TRBD1; J: TRBJ1-2
DNA: TGTGCCAGCAGCTTAGCGACTAGCGGGATTTACAATGAGCAGTTCTTC; CDR3: CASSLATSGIYNEQFF; V: TRBV7-6; size: -; D: TRBD2; J: TRBJ2-1
DNA: TGTGCCAGCAGACAGGGATCGAGTCAGCCCCAGCATTTT; CDR3: CASRQGSSQPQHF; V: TRBV6-5; size: -; D: -; J: TRBJ1-5
DNA: TGTGCCAGCAGTCCCGGGACAGGGGGATCCCAGCATTTT; CDR3: CASSPGTGGSQHF; V: TRBV6-1; size: once; D: TRBD1; J: TRBJ1-5
DNA: TGTGCCAGCAGCTTAAACGGACAGGGGACCACAGATACGCAGTATTTT; CDR3: CASSLNGQGTTDTQYF; V: TRBV7-2; size: -; D: TRBD1; J: TRBJ2-3
DNA: TGTGCCAGCAGTCAACCCGGGACAGGGGTGGAGACCCAGTACTTC; CDR3: CASSQPGTGVETQYF; V: TRBV28; size: once; D: TRBD1; J: TRBJ2-5
DNA: TGTGCCTGGAGTGACGGGAGATATTACGAGCAGTACTTC; CDR3: CAWSDGRYYEQYF; V: TRBV30; size: -; D: -; J: TRBJ2-7
DNA: TGTGCCAGCAGCCGCTCGGCTAGCGGGCGCACAGATACGCAGTATTTT; CDR3: CASSRSASGRTDTQYF; V: TRBV7-3; size: -; D: TRBD2; J: TRBJ2-3
DNA: TGTGCCAGCAGCTCCGAGCGGGAGGGGGCCAAAAACATTCAGTACTTC; CDR3: CASSSEREGAKNIQYF; V: TRBV7-4; size: -; D: TRBD2; J: TRBJ2-4
DNA: TGTGCCAGCAGAAAGGACAGGGCGAACACCGGGGAGCTGTTTTTT; CDR3: CASRKDRANTGELFF; V: TRBV2; size: -; D: TRBD1; J: TRBJ2-2
DNA: TGCGCCAGCAGCCCGGGACAGGGCCTCAATCAGCCCCAGCATTTT; CDR3: CASSPGQGLNQPQHF; V: TRBV4-3; size: -; D: TRBD1; J: TRBJ1-5
DNA: TGTGCCAGCAGTGCGGGAGGCACCAGCTCCTACGAGCAGTACTTC; CDR3: CASSAGGTSSYEQYF; V: TRBV2; size: -; D: TRBD2; J: TRBJ2-7
DNA: TGTGCCATCAGTCAGACAGGATCCACAGATACGCAGTATTTT; CDR3: CAISQTGSTDTQYF; V: TRBV10-3; size: -; D: -; J: TRBJ2-3
DNA: TGTGCCAGCAGTGTGTGGCAGGGGCCGAATCAGCCCCAGCATTTT; CDR3: CASSVWQGPNQPQHF; V: TRBV28; size: -; D: -; J: TRBJ1-5
DNA: TGTGCCAGCAGCCCAACCCTGAGTATCGGCCAAGAGACCCAGTACTTC; CDR3: CASSPTLSIGQETQYF; V: TRBV7-9; size: -; D: -; J: TRBJ2-5
DNA: TGTGCCAGCGCTAGGACTAGCGGGGCCTACAATGAGCAGTTCTTC; CDR3: CASARTSGAYNEQFF; V: TRBV27; size: few; D: TRBD2; J: TRBJ2-1
DNA: TGTGCCAGCAGTCCGGGACTAGCGGGATCCGGGGAGCTGTTTTTT; CDR3: CASSPGLAGSGELFF; V: TRBV11-3; size: -; D: TRBD2; J: TRBJ2-2
DNA: TGTGCCTCCCAGCCCGGAGGAGGACAGCGGTACGAGCAGTACTTC; CDR3: CASQPGGGQRYEQYF; V: TRBV28; size: few; D: -; J: TRBJ2-7
DNA: TGTGCCAGCAGTGAATTGGGATGGGGCGGGAGGGCCGGGAATGAGCAGTTCTTC; CDR3: CASSELGWGGRAGNEQFF; V: TRBV2; size: few; D: TRBD2; J: TRBJ2-1
DNA: TGTGCCAGCAGTCCAAGGCGGACAGGGGTAGGGGAGCTGTTTTTT; CDR3: CASSPRRTGVGELFF; V: TRBV27; size: -; D: TRBD1; J: TRBJ2-2
DNA: TGTGCCAGCAGTGATTTTAGCGGGAGCCAGGAGACCCAGTACTTC; CDR3: CASSDFSGSQETQYF; V: TRBV2; size: few; D: TRBD2; J: TRBJ2-5
DNA: TGTGCCAGCAGCTCTTCTCCTAGCGGGGTCACAGATACGCAGTATTTT; CDR3: CASSSSPSGVTDTQYF; V: TRBV7-3; size: -; D: TRBD2; J: TRBJ2-3
DNA: TGTGCCAGCAGCCTACAGAGCCCCAGTGGTGGCTACACCTTC; CDR3: CASSLQSPSGGYTF; V: TRBV7-2; size: once; D: -; J: TRBJ1-2